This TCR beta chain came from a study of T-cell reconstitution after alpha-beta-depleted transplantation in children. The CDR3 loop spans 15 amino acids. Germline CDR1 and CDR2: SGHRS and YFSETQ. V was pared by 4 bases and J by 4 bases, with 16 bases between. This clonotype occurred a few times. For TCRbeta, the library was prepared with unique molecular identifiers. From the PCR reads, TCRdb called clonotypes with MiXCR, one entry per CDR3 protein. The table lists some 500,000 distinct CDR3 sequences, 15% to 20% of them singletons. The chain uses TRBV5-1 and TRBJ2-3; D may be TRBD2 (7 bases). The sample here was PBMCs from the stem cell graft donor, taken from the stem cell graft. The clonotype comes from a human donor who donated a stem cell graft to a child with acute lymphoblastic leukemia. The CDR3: CASSVRGGEADTQYF. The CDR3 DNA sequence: TGCGCCAGCAGCGTCAGGGGAGGGGAGGCAGATACGCAGTATTTT.